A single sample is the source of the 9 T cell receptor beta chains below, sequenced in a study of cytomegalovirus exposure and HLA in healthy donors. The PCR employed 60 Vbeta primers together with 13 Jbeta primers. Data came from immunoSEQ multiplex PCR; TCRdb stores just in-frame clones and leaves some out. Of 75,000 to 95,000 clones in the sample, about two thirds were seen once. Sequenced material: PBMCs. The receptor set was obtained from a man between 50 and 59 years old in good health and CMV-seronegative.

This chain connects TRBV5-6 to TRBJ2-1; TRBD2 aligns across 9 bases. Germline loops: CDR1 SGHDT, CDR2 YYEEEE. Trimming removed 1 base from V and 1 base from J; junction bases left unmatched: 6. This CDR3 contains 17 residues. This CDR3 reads CASSLFSGSVSYNEQFF. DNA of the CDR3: TGTGCCAGCAGCTTGTTTAGCGGGAGTGTTTCCTACAATGAGCAGTTCTTC.

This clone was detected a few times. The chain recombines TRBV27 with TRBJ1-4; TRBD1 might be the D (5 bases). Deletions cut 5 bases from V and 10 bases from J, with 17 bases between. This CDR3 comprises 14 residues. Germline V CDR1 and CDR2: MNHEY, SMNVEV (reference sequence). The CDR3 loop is CASSPRRGGAKLFF. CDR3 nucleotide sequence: TGTGCCAGCAGTCCGAGACGGGGGGGTGCAAAACTGTTTTTT.

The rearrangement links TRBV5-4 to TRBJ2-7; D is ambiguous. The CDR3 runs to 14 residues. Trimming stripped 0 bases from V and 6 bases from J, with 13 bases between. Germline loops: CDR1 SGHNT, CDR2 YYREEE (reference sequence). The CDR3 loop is CASSLAGRRLEQYV. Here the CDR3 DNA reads TGTGCCAGCAGCTTGGCTGGGCGCCGGCTCGAGCAGTACGTC.

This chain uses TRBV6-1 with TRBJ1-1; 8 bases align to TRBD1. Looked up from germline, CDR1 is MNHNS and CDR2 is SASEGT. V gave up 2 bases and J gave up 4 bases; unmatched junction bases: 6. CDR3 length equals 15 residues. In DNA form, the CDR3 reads TGTGCCAGCAGTGAATTGGGGACAGGACCCACTGAAGCTTTCTTT. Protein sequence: CASSELGTGPTEAFF.

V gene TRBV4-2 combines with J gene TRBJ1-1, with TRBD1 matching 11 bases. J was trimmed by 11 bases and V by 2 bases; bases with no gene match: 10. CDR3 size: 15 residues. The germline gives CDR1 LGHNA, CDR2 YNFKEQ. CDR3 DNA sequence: TGTGCCAGCAGCCAACCCGGACAGGGGGCATTGGGGGCTTTCTTT. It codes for CASSQPGQGALGAFF.

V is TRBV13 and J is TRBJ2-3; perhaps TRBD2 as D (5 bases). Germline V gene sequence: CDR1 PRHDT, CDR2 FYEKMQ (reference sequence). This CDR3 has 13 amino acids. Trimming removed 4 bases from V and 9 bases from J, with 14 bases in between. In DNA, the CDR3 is TGTGCCAGCAGCTGGGAGACTACCTTGACGCAGTATTTT. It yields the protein CASSWETTLTQYF.

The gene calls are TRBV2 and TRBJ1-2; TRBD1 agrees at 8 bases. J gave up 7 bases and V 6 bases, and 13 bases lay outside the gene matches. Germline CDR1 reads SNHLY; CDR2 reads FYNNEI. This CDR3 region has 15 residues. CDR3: CASSLGESGGGGYTF. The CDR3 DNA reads TGTGCCAGCAGCCTAGGGGAGTCAGGGGGCGGTGGCTACACCTTC.

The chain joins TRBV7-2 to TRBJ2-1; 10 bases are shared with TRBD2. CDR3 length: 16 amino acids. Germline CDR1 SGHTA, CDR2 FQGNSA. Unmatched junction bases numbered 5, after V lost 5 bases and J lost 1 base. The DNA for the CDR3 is TGTGCCAGCAGCCCAAATAGCGGGAGGTCCTACAATGAGCAGTTCTTC. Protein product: CASSPNSGRSYNEQFF.

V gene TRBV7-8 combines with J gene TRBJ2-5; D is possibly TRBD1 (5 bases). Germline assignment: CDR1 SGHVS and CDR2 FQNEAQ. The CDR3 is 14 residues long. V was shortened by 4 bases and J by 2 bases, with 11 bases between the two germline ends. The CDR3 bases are TGTGCCAGCAGCTCTAGGACAAGACAAGAGACCCAGTACTTC. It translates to CASSSRTRQETQYF.